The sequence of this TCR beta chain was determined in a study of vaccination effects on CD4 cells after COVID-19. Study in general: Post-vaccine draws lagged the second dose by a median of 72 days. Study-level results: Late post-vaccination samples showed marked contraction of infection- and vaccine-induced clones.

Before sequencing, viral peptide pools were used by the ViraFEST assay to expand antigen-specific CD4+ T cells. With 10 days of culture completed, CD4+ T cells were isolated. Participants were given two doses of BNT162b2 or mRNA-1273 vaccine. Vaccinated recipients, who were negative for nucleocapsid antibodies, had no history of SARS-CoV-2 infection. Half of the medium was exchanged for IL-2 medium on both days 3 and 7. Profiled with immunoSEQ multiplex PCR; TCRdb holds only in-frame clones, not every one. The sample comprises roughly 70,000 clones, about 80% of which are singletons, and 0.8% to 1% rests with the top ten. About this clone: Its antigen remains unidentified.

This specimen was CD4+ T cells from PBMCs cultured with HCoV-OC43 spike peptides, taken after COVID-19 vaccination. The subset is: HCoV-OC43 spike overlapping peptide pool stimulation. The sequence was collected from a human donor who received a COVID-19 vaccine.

This CDR3 is CASSYPQRAGYTF. The CDR3 region has the DNA TGTGCCAGCAGTTACCCCCAAAGGGCTGGCTACACCTTC. The V and J genes are TRBV11-2 and TRBJ1-2, with D unclear. This CDR3 has 13 amino acids. In germline, CDR1 is SGHAT, CDR2 FQNNGV. The V end lost 6 bases, the J end lost 7 bases, and 15 bases lay between the germline ends.